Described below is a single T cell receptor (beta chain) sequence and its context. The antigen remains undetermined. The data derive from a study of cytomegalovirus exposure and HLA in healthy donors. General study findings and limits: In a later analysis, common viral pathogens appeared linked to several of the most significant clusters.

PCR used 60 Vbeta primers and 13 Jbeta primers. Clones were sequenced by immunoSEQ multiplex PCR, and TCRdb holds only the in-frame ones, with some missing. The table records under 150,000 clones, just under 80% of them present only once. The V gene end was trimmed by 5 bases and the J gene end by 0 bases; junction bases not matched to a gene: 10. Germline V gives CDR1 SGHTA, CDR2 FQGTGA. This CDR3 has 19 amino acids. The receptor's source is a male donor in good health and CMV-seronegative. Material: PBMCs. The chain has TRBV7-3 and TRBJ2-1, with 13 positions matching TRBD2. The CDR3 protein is CASSPAGTSGVSSYNEQFF. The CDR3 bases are TGTGCCAGCAGCCCAGCAGGGACTAGCGGGGTGAGCTCCTACAATGAGCAGTTCTTC.